This section outlines one T cell receptor (beta chain) sequence together with its context. The antigen it recognizes is unknown. No base quality information exists; no much larger clone differs at one position. The data belong to a study of identical twins (dated by TCRdb to the mid-2010s). Study-level background: The study deep-sequenced TCR alpha and beta repertoires from monozygotic twins, unrelated adults of various ages and cord blood to test whether fetal clonotypes persist. Replicate twin experiments were performed at different times using different library preparation protocols to rule out contamination.

Every donor in the study was a healthy Caucasian. Miltenyi CD45RO+ enrichment and human naive T-cell isolation kits were used to isolate memory (CD45RO+) and naive T cells from PBMC. Receptors were amplified or captured by 5' RACE. The instrument given in TCRdb is Illumina HiSeq 2000. Template switching added a universal primer binding site, and the final cDNA carried a unique molecular identifier that allowed TCR cDNA molecules to be counted accurately. Specific primers in the conserved constant-segment region were used to synthesize first-strand cDNA for the TCR alpha and beta chains. To control for contamination, every cDNA library was double barcoded, receiving both a SMART-Mk sample barcode and Illumina barcodes. TruSeq adapter sequences along with Illumina sample barcodes were introduced in two successive PCR steps. The Illumina HiSeq platform was used with custom primers to sequence TCR alpha and beta cDNA libraries. On the study's bioinformatics: Raw reads were processed with MiGEC to extract unique molecular identifiers, and MiXCR was used to determine CDR3 positions. Recombination models were inferred per individual with the repgenHMM and IGoR tools using an EM algorithm. Shared clonotype analysis was performed with the tcR package in R, normalizing sharing by the product of cloneset sizes. Out-of-frame nonproductive sequences were analyzed to study raw recombination free of thymic and clonal selection effects. TCRdb reran the public reads through fastp at Q25 and MiXCR, keeping productive beta chains. CDR3 protein duplicates are merged, each entry listing the most common genes and DNA. TCRdb's processing, not the study's, gives the V and J calls here. Across this sample there are approximately 220,000 distinct CDR3 sequences, with approximately 9% seen only once. Of the sample, roughly 5% falls within the top ten clones.

Results and caveats for the whole study, not just this receptor: Abundant cord blood beta clonotypes carried fewer insertions; young adult naive repertoires showed a weaker similar trend, while memory repertoires showed none. Invariant T cells such as MAIT and iNKT could partly confound zero-insertion analyses, though diverse VJ usage argued against this for most clonotypes. Excess twin sharing in beta out-of-frame sequences was weaker because fewer shared sequences lowered the signal-to-noise ratio. Recombination models systematically underestimated out-of-frame TCR alpha sharing in monozygotic twins but agreed with sharing between unrelated individuals. Compared with coincidental sharing between unrelated individuals, an excess of low generation-probability sequences was observed among out-of-frame TCR alpha sequences shared between twins. Because the same donors could not be followed over many years, conclusions were based on cross-sectional statistical analysis.

V is reduced by 5 bases and J by 3 bases, leaving a spacing of 14 bases between them. CDR3 length: 15 amino acids, cysteine to phenylalanine. Only the CDR3 portion is preserved as DNA: 45 bases, with reading frame beginning at the first base. CDR1 and CDR2, per the germline V gene, are SGHRS and YFSETQ. The TCR originated in a woman aged 18-35 years in good health. Sequences were obtained from memory (CD45RO+) T cells sorted from blood. Explained via the paper, the cell subset or site label denotes: CD45RO+ enriched T cells. The chain couples TRBV5-1 to TRBJ1-4, with no D gene named confidently. The sequence in DNA is TGCGCCAGCAGACCCGCGCCTGGGTCTAATGAAAAACTGTTTTTT. The encoded protein is CASRPAPGSNEKLFF.